The rows below give T cell receptor beta chains drawn from one sample of a study of cytomegalovirus exposure and HLA in healthy donors. Only in-frame clones appear in the TCRdb table, and some are missing; sequencing was by immunoSEQ multiplex PCR. The repertoire has roughly 150,000 clones, 82% of them found once; the top ten carry approximately 1%. Input material: PBMCs. These TCRs come from a girl aged 2 to 10 in good health and CMV-seropositive. CDR3s include the opening cysteine and the closing phenylalanine or tryptophan. A D gene is named only where the DNA matches it firmly. Some rows mark clone size as missing; the rest say once, few, many or name a class of expanded clone.

TRBJ2-7 TRBV7-6 15 . once TGTGCCAGCAGCTACGGGGGAGTGATTGGCGACGAGCAGTACTTC CASSYGGVIGDEQYF
TRBJ2-7 TRBV30 15 TRBD2 . TGTGCCTGGAGCCCCCCCGGACTAGCGGAATACGAGCAGTACTTC CAWSPPGLAEYEQYF
TRBJ1-1 TRBV5-1 13 . . TGCGCCAGCAGCTTTCAGGTGAACACTGAAGCTTTCTTT CASSFQVNTEAFF
TRBJ1-2 TRBV7-3 13 TRBD1 . TGTGCCAGCAGCTTAAGCAGGGGGGAGGGCTACACCTTC CASSLSRGEGYTF
TRBJ2-2 TRBV30 18 . . TGTGCCTGGGCACAAACGGGGCTATGGGGAGGAATCGTCGGGGAGCTGTTTTTT CAWAQTGLWGGIVGELFF
TRBJ1-1 TRBV6-5 15 TRBD1 . TGTGCCAGCAGTTACTTCCTCTCAGGGGGCACTGAAGCTTTCTTT CASSYFLSGGTEAFF
TRBJ2-7 TRBV5-1 15 . . TGCGCCAGCAGCTTGGGCTTGGGCATGGTATACGAGCAGTACTTC CASSLGLGMVYEQYF
TRBJ2-1 TRBV5-6 15 . once TGTGCCAGCGGCCGGGAGCCCCTCTCCTACAATGAGCAGTTCTTC CASGREPLSYNEQFF
TRBJ1-3 TRBV9 17 TRBD1 . TGTGCCAGCAGCGTAGTGCAGGGGGTTCCCTCTGGAAACACCATATATTTT CASSVVQGVPSGNTIYF
TRBJ2-5 TRBV5-4 16 TRBD1 . TGTGCCAGCAGCTCAGGACAGGGCGATTTGGAAGAGACCCAGTACTTC CASSSGQGDLEETQYF
TRBJ1-1 TRBV5-4 12 . . TGTGCCAGCAGCTTTTCGGGCACTGAAGCTTTCTTT CASSFSGTEAFF
TRBJ2-7 TRBV9 16 . . TGTGCCAGCAGCCTCCTCGGTGGAGTTGGCGCCTACGAGCAGTACTTC CASSLLGGVGAYEQYF
TRBJ1-1 TRBV28 13 . . TGTGCCAGCAGTCTGGACAGCCACACTGAAGCTTTCTTT CASSLDSHTEAFF
TRBJ2-1 TRBV9 15 . once TGTGCCAGCATCATCCTAGCGAGAGTTAACAATGAGCAGTTCTTC CASIILARVNNEQFF
TRBJ1-5 TRBV2 16 . . TGTGCCAGCAGGGCACAAGGAGCGCTTAGCAATCAGCCCCAGCATTTT CASRAQGALSNQPQHF
TRBJ2-1 TRBV14 15 TRBD1 . TGTGCCAGCAGCCTGATTCGACAGGGATACAATGAGCAGTTCTTC CASSLIRQGYNEQFF
TRBJ1-5 TRBV15 16 . . TGTGCCACCAGCAGAGATAGGGGAGGGGGATATCAGCCCCAGCATTTT CATSRDRGGGYQPQHF
TRBJ2-3 TRBV7-9 15 . few TGTGCCAGCAGCATAAGGAGGGGGCAAACAGATACGCAGTATTTT CASSIRRGQTDTQYF
TRBJ2-2 TRBV6-1 14 . . TGTGCCAGCACAGAGGCGGGGAACACCGGGGAGCTGTTTTTT CASTEAGNTGELFF
TRBJ1-4 TRBV15 15 TRBD1 . TGTGCCACCAGCAGAACCCGACAGGGGAGTGAAAAACTGTTTTTT CATSRTRQGSEKLFF
TRBJ2-7 TRBV5-4 16 TRBD1 . TGTGCCAGCAGCTTGGTGGGCAGGGGGCACTCTTACGAGCAGTACTTC CASSLVGRGHSYEQYF
TRBJ2-7 TRBV7-3 14 TRBD1 . TGTGCCAGCAGCGCCGGACAGGCGTTCTACGAGCAGTACTTC CASSAGQAFYEQYF
TRBJ1-1 TRBV30 16 TRBD1 . TGTGCCTGGAGTGTAGGGGGCGGGGGGCAGTACACTGAAGCTTTCTTT CAWSVGGGGQYTEAFF
TRBJ1-4 TRBV14 15 . . TGTGCCAGCAGCCGACTAGGGGCGGGTTGGGAAAAACTGTTTTTT CASSRLGAGWEKLFF
TRBJ1-2 TRBV6-5 14 . . TGTGCCAGCAAACACGGCAGGGGAGGGTATGGCTACACCTTC CASKHGRGGYGYTF
TRBJ1-4 TRBV5-6 14 . few TGTGCCAGCAGCTTTGGACAGACTAATGAAAAACTGTTTTTT CASSFGQTNEKLFF
TRBJ1-5 TRBV7-8 15 . . TGTGCCAGCAGCTTAGATAGGGGTAGAAATCAGCCCCAGCATTTT CASSLDRGRNQPQHF
TRBJ1-2 TRBV28 17 TRBD1 . TGTGCCAGCAGTTTATTCGTAGGAGGAGGGGGCGCCGAGGGCTACACCTTC CASSLFVGGGGAEGYTF
TRBJ2-2 TRBV15 15 TRBD1 few TGTGCCACCAGCAGAGGGACAGGGGACACCGGGGAGCTGTTTTTT CATSRGTGDTGELFF
TRBJ2-1 TRBV5-4 14 TRBD2 . TGTGCCAGCAGAGGGACTAGCGTTTACAATGAGCAGTTCTTC CASRGTSVYNEQFF
TRBJ2-7 TRBV6-5 13 . . TGTGCCACTGGGGGGGGGACACTATACGAGCAGTACTTC CATGGGTLYEQYF
TRBJ2-5 TRBV29-1 14 TRBD1 once TGCAGCGTCGCCAGGACAGGGGGAAGAGAGACCCAGTACTTC CSVARTGGRETQYF
TRBJ1-6 TRBV5-6 14 . few TGTGCCAGCAGGCGGAGGGGGGGGAAAGTAACCCTCCACTTT CASRRRGGKVTLHF
TRBJ2-3 TRBV7-9 14 . . TGTGCCAGCAGCCGCGTCAGACAGTCAGATACGCAGTATTTT CASSRVRQSDTQYF
TRBJ2-3 TRBV4-1 16 . . TGCGCCAGCAGCCTTGAGAGGCGGACTAGCACAGATACGCAGTATTTT CASSLERRTSTDTQYF
TRBJ1-3 TRBV21-1 17 . . TGTGCCAGCAGCAAGACCCGCGAGGGGGCGGATGGAAACACCATATATTTT CASSKTREGADGNTIYF
TRBJ2-1 TRBV5-1 17 . once TGCGCCAGCAGCTTCGGAGGTGGCGGGGCCACCTACAATGAGCAGTTCTTC CASSFGGGGATYNEQFF
TRBJ2-3 TRBV6-4 14 . . TGTGCCAGCAGTGGCGGCGGCTCTACAGATACGCAGTATTTT CASSGGGSTDTQYF
TRBJ1-2 TRBV5-5 15 . . TGTGCCAGCAGCTTCCGACTAGGGACGGGTTATGGCTACACCTTC CASSFRLGTGYGYTF
TRBJ1-1 TRBV18 14 . . TGTGCCAGCTCACCAGGGCAGGGGAACACTGAAGCTTTCTTT CASSPGQGNTEAFF
TRBJ2-7 TRBV21-1 12 . . TGTGCCAGCAGCAAACCCAACTACGAGCAGTACTTC CASSKPNYEQYF
TRBJ1-3 TRBV4-1 20 TRBD1 once TGCGCCAGCAGCCCGTCGAGTGGACAGGGGTTCCCTGACTCTGGAAACACCATATATTTT CASSPSSGQGFPDSGNTIYF
TRBJ2-7 TRBV30 13 TRBD1 . TGTGCCTGGAGTCCTAGGACAGGGGAAAAGCAGTACTTC CAWSPRTGEKQYF
TRBJ2-7 TRBV2 11 . . TGTGCCAGCAGCTACTCCTACGAGCAGTACTTC CASSYSYEQYF
TRBJ2-5 TRBV2 16 TRBD2 . TGTGCCAGCAGTTCCCTAGCGGGAGGGCCCGGAGAGACCCAGTACTTC CASSSLAGGPGETQYF
TRBJ2-7 TRBV5-1 15 . few TGCGCCAGCAGCTCCACCGGGACACGGGCCTACGAGCAGTACTTC CASSSTGTRAYEQYF
TRBJ1-5 TRBV6-5 15 TRBD1 . TGTGCCAGCAGCCGGGACAGGGGTAGCAATCAGCCCCAGCATTTT CASSRDRGSNQPQHF
TRBJ2-1 TRBV30 11 . . TGTGCCCTAGCCGGGGGTAATGAGCAGTTCTTC CALAGGNEQFF
TRBJ2-7 TRBV27 14 . . TGTGCCAGCAGTCGACAGGTTGCCTCCTACGAGCAGTACTTC CASSRQVASYEQYF
TRBJ1-1 TRBV7-8 17 TRBD1 . TGTGCCAGCAGCTTAGGGGTTACAGGGGGCCTGAACACTGAAGCTTTCTTT CASSLGVTGGLNTEAFF
TRBJ2-2 TRBV5-4 14 TRBD2 . TGTGCCAGCAGCTTGGCCGGGGGGTCCGGGGAGCTGTTTTTT CASSLAGGSGELFF